Listed below are T cell receptor beta chains from one sample, sequenced in a study of technical replicates of blood from a few donors. Method: immunoSEQ multiplex PCR; TCRdb's copy keeps in-frame clones and lacks some. The sample includes about 91,000 clones, less than 95% seen only once; the top ten take about 0.24%. Source material: T cells isolated from PBMCs. The receptors derive from a human donor in good health. The CDR3 runs from the conserved cysteine through the conserved F or W. A D gene is named only where the DNA matches it firmly. Not every row has a clone size; where given, it reads once, few, many or a size class.

>TRBV29-1|-|TRBD1|TRBJ1-1
TGCAGCGTCGCAGGACAGGTAAACACTGAAGCTTTCTTT
CSVAGQVNTEAFF
>TRBV2|-|-|TRBJ1-3
TGTGCCAGCAACAGAGATGGAAACACCATATATTTT
CASNRDGNTIYF
>TRBV7-6|-|-|TRBJ2-7
TGTGCCAGCAGCTTAGAAGGGGGTTCCTCCTACGAGCAGTACTTC
CASSLEGGSSYEQYF
>TRBV14|-|-|TRBJ2-3
TGTGCCAGCAGCCAAGATGGTGGAGCAGGCACAGATACGCAGTATTTT
CASSQDGGAGTDTQYF
>TRBV2|once|-|TRBJ1-1
TGTGCCAGCATAACAGAAATTAACACTGAAGCTTTCTTT
CASITEINTEAFF
>TRBV10-3|-|-|TRBJ1-1
TGTGCCATCAGTGGAGCACAGGATGAAGCTTTCTTT
CAISGAQDEAFF
>TRBV11-2|-|-|TRBJ1-2
TGTGCCAGCAGCTTAGGGCAACTAAACTATGGCTACACCTTC
CASSLGQLNYGYTF
>TRBV6-6|-|TRBD2|TRBJ2-4
TGTGCCACCTTAGCGGGTCCCATAGCCAAAAACATTCAGTACTTC
CATLAGPIAKNIQYF
>TRBV9|-|TRBD1|TRBJ2-7
TGTGCCAGCAGCGTAACAGGGGGCTCCTACGAGCAGTACTTC
CASSVTGGSYEQYF
>TRBV13|-|TRBD2|TRBJ2-3
TGTGCCAGCAGCTCCATTTCGGCGGGGGGCGTTACGCAGTATTTT
CASSSISAGGVTQYF
>TRBV5-1|-|-|TRBJ1-5
TGCGCCAGCAGCCCGGTTAGCGGTGTTTGCGGTCAACCGCTCTATAGCAATCAGCCCCAGCATTTT
CASSPVSGVCGQPLYSNQPQHF
>TRBV5-1|-|TRBD2|TRBJ2-7
TGCGCCAGCAGCTTGGGGCCGGGAGGGCCCTCCTACGAGCAGTACTTC
CASSLGPGGPSYEQYF
>TRBV6-6|-|TRBD1|TRBJ1-5
TGTGCCAGCAGGATCGCAGGGGGCAGTAATCAGCCCCAGCATTTT
CASRIAGGSNQPQHF
>TRBV7-3|-|TRBD2|TRBJ2-2
TGTGCCAGCAGCTCGATAGCGGGGCCGAACACCGGGGAGCTGTTTTTT
CASSSIAGPNTGELFF
>TRBV11-2|-|-|TRBJ1-6
TGTGCCAGCAGCCGCAACCCCAGGGGCAATTCACCCCTCCACTTT
CASSRNPRGNSPLHF